Described below is a single T cell receptor beta chain sequence and its context. These data originate in a study of glioma-infiltrating T cells after dendritic cell vaccination. Some clones are missing from TCRdb's copy, which holds only in-frame ones; the method was immunoSEQ multiplex PCR. The data contain around 100,000 clones, over 80% of them singletons. Noted time point: after dendritic cell vaccination, including at tumor progression/relapse. Only patients with spare fresh-frozen tumor and over two years of follow-up were included. V was pared by 5 bases and J by 2 bases, with 4 bases of the junction left unmatched. Per the germline V gene, CDR1 is SNHLY and CDR2 is FYNNEI. The CDR3 extends over 14 amino acids.

This sequence originates from a human donor with glioblastoma. This sequence joins TRBV2 and TRBJ1-2, with 8 bases lining up with TRBD1. Here the sequenced sample was blood, taken after dendritic cell vaccination. The CDR3 spells CASSRTGTNYGYTF. The CDR3, as DNA: TGTGCCAGCAGTCGGACAGGGACGAACTATGGCTACACCTTC.